This TCR beta chain was sequenced for a study of shared clonotypes between healthy human individuals. Overall study context: CD4 naive and CD4 memory each took three plates per donor, while CD8 naive took two and CD8 memory one.

The method was immunoSEQ multiplex PCR; TCRdb's version includes in-frame clones alone and lacks a portion of them. The sample shows around 330,000 clones, under 80% of them seen only once. With V trimmed by 5 bases and J by 6 bases, 8 bases remained unmatched. Germline loops: CDR1 SEHNR, CDR2 FQNEAQ (reference sequence). The CDR3 is 17 residues long. The receptor comes from a man in his thirties or forties in good health. The sequenced sample consisted of memory CD4+ T cells sorted from blood. Subset reported: CD45RA-negative fraction. V is TRBV7-9 and J is TRBJ2-2; 14 bases are shared with TRBD2. The CDR3 DNA reads TGTGCCAGCAGCCCTCCGGGACTAGCGGGAGTCGCCGGGGAGCTGTTTTTT. This translates into CASSPPGLAGVAGELFF. Full variable domain (remainder filled in from reference TRBV7-9 and TRBJ2-2): DTGVSQNPRHKITKRGQNVTFRCDPISEHNRLYWYRQTLGQGPEFLTYFQNEAQLEKSRLLSDRFSAERPKGSFSTLEIQRTEQGDSAMYLCASSPPGLAGVAGELFFGEGSRLTVL.